A single sample is the source of the 5 T cell receptor beta chains below, sequenced in a study of shared clonotypes between healthy human individuals. The repertoire was sequenced with immunoSEQ multiplex PCR; TCRdb's copy has only in-frame clones and lacks some. This sample has 2.3 million or so clones; approximately 95% occur once, and the top ten carry 0.39%. The sequenced sample consisted of naive CD4+ T cells from PBMCs. Stated subset: CD45RA+ positively selected. The receptor source for this set is a young man in good health. Some clones in this sample may be carry-over from other donors' samples.

This clone was detected only once. The V gene is TRBV5-4, the J gene TRBJ2-7, with D possibly TRBD1 on 6 matching bases. CDR1 and CDR2 (germline): SGHNT, YYREEE (reference sequence). With 4 bases removed from V and 5 bases from J, the gap between germline ends came to 13 bases. This CDR3 comprises 13 residues. CDR3 in amino acids: CASSQTGSHEQYF. The CDR3 DNA reads as TGTGCCAGCAGCCAAACAGGGAGCCACGAGCAGTACTTC.

The V and J genes are TRBV13 and TRBJ2-2; TRBD2 agrees at 10 bases. V gave up 8 bases and J gave up 6 bases; unmatched junction bases: 12. The CDR3 sequence is 16 residues long. CDR1 and CDR2 from the germline V gene are PRHDT and FYEKMQ (reference sequence). In DNA form, the CDR3 reads TGTGCCAGCGGCGTGGGAACACTAGCGGGACCCGGGGAGCTGTTTTTT. The encoded protein is CASGVGTLAGPGELFF.

The chain uses TRBV7-2 and TRBJ2-5, with a tentative D call TRBD1 (6 bases). V was shortened by 4 bases and J by 4 bases, with 13 bases between the two germline ends. This CDR3 has 14 residues. Germline V lookup: CDR1 SGHTA, CDR2 FQGNSA. The CDR3 DNA reads as TGTGCCAGCAGCTATCGACAGGTTGGAGAGACCCAGTACTTC. Residues: CASSYRQVGETQYF. The full variable domain, its missing parts supplied by reference TRBV7-2 and TRBJ2-5, is GAGVSQSPSNKVTEKGKDVELRCDPISGHTALYWYRQSLGQGLEFLIYFQGNSAPDKSGLPSDRFSAERTGGSVSTLTIQRTQQEDSAVYLCASSYRQVGETQYFGPGTRLLVL.

Remarks on this clone: Other DNA variants within this sample encode the same CDR3. The chain combines TRBV7-9 with TRBJ1-1, with D hard to call. Germline CDR1 is SEHNR and CDR2 is FQNEAQ (reference sequence). V was pared by 0 bases and J by 1 base, with 3 bases between. This CDR3 has 13 residues. The CDR3 DNA reads TGTGCCAGCAGCTTAGCCTGGAACACTGAAGCTTTCTTT. It encodes CASSLAWNTEAFF. Complete variable domain (other parts from reference TRBV7-9 and TRBJ1-1): DTGVSQNPRHKITKRGQNVTFRCDPISEHNRLYWYRQTLGQGPEFLTYFQNEAQLEKSRLLSDRFSAERPKGSFSTLEIQRTEQGDSAMYLCASSLAWNTEAFFGQGTRLTVV.

DNA of the CDR3: TGTGCCAGCAGCCAAGGATGGGAGACCCAGTACTTC. It yields the protein CASSQGWETQYF. The rearrangement joins TRBV7-6 to TRBJ2-5, with no clear D. V lost 5 bases to trimming and J lost 5 bases, with 9 bases between them. This CDR3 spans 12 amino acids. CDR1 SGHVS and CDR2 FNYEAQ come from the germline V gene.